These 3 T cell receptor beta chains share one sample of origin, sequenced in a study of identical twins. MiXCR was run by TCRdb on the 5' RACE reads, yielding one entry per CDR3 protein. The top ten hold roughly 14% of the sample, which has approximately 230,000 distinct CDR3 sequences, 6.5% to 8% seen once. The same data also went into a second study, on T cells expressing NK-cell markers.

Input material: CD8+ T cells sorted from blood. The source of these receptors is a woman aged 18-35 years in good health.

This rearrangement joins TRBV7-9 to TRBJ2-1, with D perhaps assigned TRBD1 or TRBD2 (5 bases each). The CDR3 sequence is 14 residues long. Germline CDR1 SEHNR, CDR2 FQNEAQ (reference sequence). V was clipped by 8 bases and J by 7 bases, with 18 bases between them. DNA for the CDR3: TGTGCCAGCGGGGGTTCGGGACGTCAAAATGAGCAGTTCTTC. Its protein product is CASGGSGRQNEQFF.

This clonotype came up many times. V gene TRBV9 combines with J gene TRBJ2-6, with D unresolved. V lost 3 bases to trimming and J lost 0 bases, with 10 bases between them. The CDR3 extends over 16 amino acids. Germline V gene data show CDR1 as SGDLS and CDR2 as YYNGEE. CDR3: CASSDPRSSGANVLTF. The DNA for the CDR3 is TGTGCCAGCAGCGACCCCCGGAGCTCTGGGGCCAACGTCCTGACTTTC.

This chain links TRBV7-2 with TRBJ1-2, with D possibly being TRBD1 (5 bases). Trimming took off 5 bases at V and 1 base at J, with 17 bases between the two ends. Per germline, CDR1 SGHTA and CDR2 FQGNSA. The CDR3 covers 16 residues. DNA of the CDR3: TGTGCCAGCAGCCGTTCTACAGGAGCCATTAACTATGGCTACACCTTC. Amino acid sequence: CASSRSTGAINYGYTF.